This T cell receptor beta chain was recorded in a study of shared clonotypes between healthy human individuals. Findings and caveats of the study: Depth of sequencing was expected to influence donor clonotype sharing. Incompleteness in sorted-subset sequencing, despite large depth, was shown by rarefaction.

Adult donors, all healthy and HIV-negative, had no recent acute infections or vaccinations. Authors' data handling: Junction-only immunoSEQ data arrived without quality scores, meaning filtering differed. Assay used: immunoSEQ multiplex PCR; TCRdb lists only in-frame clones, some missing. Clone size and V and J calls were adopted from that table, with D and trimming inferred from the DNA. The sample includes more than 400,000 clones, around 96% of them seen just once. In regard to this clone: Its antigen is undetermined.

Looked up from germline, CDR1 is MDHEN and CDR2 is SYDVKM. V shed 5 bases, J shed 2 bases, and the junction held 7 bases outside the gene matches. This CDR3 spans 15 amino acids. The chain couples TRBV28 to TRBJ2-7, with TRBD1 identical over 9 bases. The TCR originated in a woman between 25 and 40 years old in good health. Sequencing input: naive CD4+ T cells sorted from blood. Stated subset: CD45RA+ positively selected. DNA for the CDR3: TGTGCCAGCAGTGTCCCCGGGACAGGGACCTACGAGCAGTACTTC. It is translated as CASSVPGTGTYEQYF.